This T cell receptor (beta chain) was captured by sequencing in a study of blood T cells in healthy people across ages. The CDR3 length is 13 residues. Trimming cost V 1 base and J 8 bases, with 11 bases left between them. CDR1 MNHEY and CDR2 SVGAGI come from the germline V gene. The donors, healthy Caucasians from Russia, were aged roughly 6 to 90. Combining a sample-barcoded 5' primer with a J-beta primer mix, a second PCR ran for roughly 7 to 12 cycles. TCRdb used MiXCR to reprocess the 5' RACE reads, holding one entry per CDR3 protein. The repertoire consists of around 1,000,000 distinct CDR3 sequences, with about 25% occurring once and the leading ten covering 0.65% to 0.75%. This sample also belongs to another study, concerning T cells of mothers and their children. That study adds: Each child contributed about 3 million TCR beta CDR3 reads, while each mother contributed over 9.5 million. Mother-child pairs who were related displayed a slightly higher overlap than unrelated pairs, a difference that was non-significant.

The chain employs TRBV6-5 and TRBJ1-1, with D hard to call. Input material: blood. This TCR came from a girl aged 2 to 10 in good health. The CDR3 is CASSYLVSTEAFF. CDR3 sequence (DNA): TGTGCCAGCAGTTACTTGGTTAGCACCGAAGCTTTCTTT.